These 15 T cell receptor beta chains originate from one sample sequenced in a study of T cells in women clearing cervical HPV infection. TCRdb's table, derived via immunoSEQ multiplex PCR, lists solely in-frame clones and lacks some. This sample carries roughly 25,000 clones, with 6.6% going to the ten biggest clones. Sequencing input: blood buffy coat. These receptors all come from a woman between 18 and 70 years old with a cervical HPV16 infection that either progressed to CIN3+ or cleared (not recorded which).

As regards this clone: The CDR3 is cut off 3 residues early in the read; its end comes from the germline J gene. The J gene is TRBJ1-1, the V gene TRBV5-1, with 8 bases that match TRBD1. V lost 2 bases to trimming and J lost 4 bases; unmatched junction nucleotides: 10. The length of the CDR3 is 16 residues. Germline CDR1 reads SGHRS; CDR2 reads YFSETQ. The CDR3 bases that were read are TGCGCCAGCAGCTTAAGGACAGGGTTTTCAATCACTGAA. Translated, it gives CASSLRTGFSITE. The whole CDR3 region reads CASSLRTGFSITEAFF.

CDR3 in amino acids: CASSTGQGNYGYTF. The covered CDR3 bases are TGTGCCAGTAGTACCGGACAGGGCAACTATGGC. The chain is built from TRBV19 and TRBJ1-2; 8 positions match TRBD1. From the germline J gene comes the end of the CDR3, since the read stops 3 residues before it. Per the germline V gene, CDR1 is LNHDA and CDR2 is SQIVND (reference sequence). The CDR3 covers 14 residues. V dropped 4 bases and J dropped 2; count of bases not matched to a gene: 3.

Details on this clone: The read stops 3 residues short of the end of the CDR3; the missing end is completed from the germline J gene. This chain links TRBV7-2 with TRBJ1-1, with D possibly being TRBD1 (5 bases). V lost 1 base, J lost 3 bases, and 12 bases lay in between. This CDR3 comprises 15 residues. Germline values: CDR1 SGHTA, CDR2 FQGNSA. The sequenced part of the CDR3 DNA is TGTGCCAGCAGCTTAGGTTCCCGGGGGGACACTGAA. Its translation is CASSLGSRGDTE. The whole CDR3 protein is CASSLGSRGDTEAFF. The whole variable domain, filled in from reference TRBV7-2 and TRBJ1-1, reads GAGVSQSPSNKVTEKGKDVELRCDPISGHTALYWYRQSLGQGLEFLIYFQGNSAPDKSGLPSDRFSAERTGGSVSTLTIQRTQQEDSAVYLCASSLGSRGDTEAFFGQGTRLTVV.

Details on this clone: The CDR3 end falls 3 residues outside the read, so it is completed with the germline J gene. The chain employs TRBV2 and TRBJ1-3; TRBD1 agrees at 9 bases. The length of the CDR3 is 15 residues. Trimming at V came to 10 bases and at J to 0 bases, leaving 7 bases not matched to a gene. CDR1 SNHLY and CDR2 FYNNEI come from the germline V gene. The CDR3 is CAKGQGLGSGNTIYF. The CDR3 DNA, read in part, is TGTGCCAAAGGACAGGGGCTAGGCTCTGGAAACACC.

Concerning this clone: The CDR3 end is not reached by the read, which stops 3 residues before it; the germline J gene fills it in. The chain recombines TRBV20-1 with TRBJ1-2; D might be TRBD1 (6 bases). There are 16 residues in the CDR3. The germline V gene has CDR1 DFQATT and CDR2 SNEGSKA (reference sequence). The CDR3 is CSARARDDRNPWGYTF. CDR3 DNA, as far as it was read: TGCAGTGCTAGAGCACGAGACGACAGGAATCCTTGGGGC.

Worth noting for this clone: The CDR3 end falls 3 residues outside the read, so it is completed with the germline J gene. The chain combines TRBV2 with TRBJ1-2; TRBD1 matches at 7 bases. The CDR3 consists of 16 residues. CDR1 and CDR2 from the germline V gene are SNHLY and FYNNEI. The sequenced part of the CDR3 DNA is TGTGCCAGCAGTGAATTACGACAGGGCTCCTACAATGAC. It encodes CASSELRQGSYND. The whole CDR3 protein reads CASSELRQGSYNDYTF.

CDR3 bases read: TGTGCCAGCAGCTTAGTACCGGTCGGGGGTGATCAGCCC. This codes for CASSLVPVGGDQP. The complete CDR3 protein is CASSLVPVGGDQPQHF. The chain carries TRBV7-8 and TRBJ1-5; D is perhaps TRBD1 (5 bases). Read coverage stops 3 residues before the CDR3 terminus; the germline J gene supplies the remainder. Germline assignment: CDR1 SGHVS and CDR2 FQNEAQ. V lost 1 base to trimming and J lost 5 bases, with 15 bases between them. CDR3 length: 16 residues.

CDR3 amino acids: CASSLARVAQPQHF. The CDR3 bases that were read are TGTGCCAGCAGCTTAGCCAGGGTGGCTCAGCCC. V and J are TRBV7-4 and TRBJ1-5, with D possibly TRBD1 on 5 matching bases. The CDR3 goes on 3 residues after the read ends, and that part is filled in from the germline J gene. Germline loops: CDR1 SGHVT, CDR2 SQSDAQ. The CDR3 covers 14 residues. V was trimmed by 0 bases and J by 6 bases, leaving 9 bases between them.

A word on this clone: The read ends 3 residues early relative to the CDR3; the germline J gene fills the gap. V and J are TRBV19 and TRBJ2-7; 10 positions match TRBD1. J lost 4 bases, V lost 4 bases, and 7 bases had no gene match. CDR1 and CDR2 from the germline V gene are LNHDA and SQIVND (reference sequence). There are 15 residues in the CDR3. The CDR3 DNA, read in part, is TGTGCCAGTAGTACGACGACAGGGGGCGCGTACGAG. It encodes CASSTTTGGAYE. The full CDR3 protein reads CASSTTTGGAYEQYF.

Notes on this clone: The read finishes 3 residues shy of the CDR3 end, and the germline J gene is used to complete it. This chain joins TRBV19 and TRBJ1-5; D is perhaps TRBD1 (6 bases). The length of the CDR3 is 16 residues. From germline, CDR1 is LNHDA and CDR2 SQIVND (reference sequence). Trimming took off 5 bases at V and 0 bases at J, with 14 bases between the two ends. The CDR3 is CASSSWTVYSNQPQHF. CDR3 DNA, as far as it was read: TGTGCCAGTAGTTCTTGGACAGTGTATAGCAATCAGCCC. The whole variable domain, remainder taken from reference TRBV19 and TRBJ1-5, is DGGITQSPKYLFRKEGQNVTLSCEQNLNHDAMYWYRQDPGQGLRLIYYSQIVNDFQKGDIAEGYSVSREKKESFPLTVTSAQKNPTAFYLCASSSWTVYSNQPQHFGDGTRLSIL.

As to this clone: The read stops 3 residues short of the end of the CDR3; the missing end is completed from the germline J gene. V is TRBV2 and J is TRBJ2-4; 11 positions agree with TRBD1. This CDR3 has 15 residues. Germline V gene sequence: CDR1 SNHLY, CDR2 FYNNEI. CDR3 residues: CASSTDRGPNQPQYF. The sequenced CDR3 bases are TGTGCCAGCAGCACGGACAGGGGGCCGAATCAGCCT.

To note about this clone: The read ends 3 residues early relative to the CDR3; the germline J gene fills the gap. The chain carries TRBV19 and TRBJ2-7; 9 nucleotides align to TRBD1. The CDR3 covers 12 residues. Germline lookup yields CDR1 LNHDA and CDR2 SQIVND (reference sequence). The V gene end was trimmed by 9 bases and the J gene end by 4 bases; junction bases not matched to a gene: 4. The CDR3 DNA, read in part, is TGTGCCAGCTCAGACAGGGGGTACGAG. This encodes CASSDRGYE. The entire CDR3 is CASSDRGYEQYF.

Comments on this clone: The sequence runs out 3 residues before the end of the CDR3; the remainder is reconstructed from the germline J gene. The rearrangement links TRBV18 to TRBJ2-4; D possibly corresponds to TRBD1 (5 bases). CDR1 KGHSH and CDR2 LQKENI come from the germline V gene. The CDR3 contains 15 residues. CDR3 amino acids: CASSPTPGHHNGQYF. Incomplete CDR3 DNA: TGTGCCAGCTCACCAACTCCAGGACATCATAATGGT.

The CDR3 loop reads CASSIGQVFMNTEAFF. The sequenced part of the CDR3 DNA is TGTGCCAGTAGTATAGGGCAGGTTTTCATGAACACTGAA. The chain links TRBV19 to TRBJ1-1; unclear D gene. The read halts 3 residues ahead of the CDR3 end, with the missing end drawn from the germline J gene. CDR3 length: 16 residues. Germline V gene data show CDR1 as LNHDA and CDR2 as SQIVND (reference sequence). The V end was cut by 1 base, the J end by 0 bases, with 12 bases between.

Concerning this clone itself: The read finishes 3 residues shy of the CDR3 end, and the germline J gene is used to complete it. The J gene is TRBJ2-1, the V gene TRBV29-1; TRBD1 might be the D (6 bases). The V gene lost 7 bases and the J gene lost 0 bases, with 13 bases spanning the gap. This CDR3 is 14 amino acids long. CDR1 is SQVTM, CDR2 ANQGSEA, per germline. CDR3 DNA (partial): TGCAGCGCAAGCAGGGGCGTCTCCTACAATGAG. Protein: CSASRGVSYNE. The whole CDR3 sequence reads CSASRGVSYNEQFF.